The 7 T cell receptor beta chains below were found in one sample sequenced in a study of radiotherapy plus CTLA-4 blockade in lung cancer. TCRdb's table, derived via immunoSEQ multiplex PCR, lists solely in-frame clones and lacks some. In the table there are 85,000 to 90,000 clones, approximately 86% of which are singletons. Sequenced here: peripheral blood, sampled from a patient treated with radiotherapy plus ipilimumab. Receptor source: a human donor with non-small cell lung cancer that progressed on radiotherapy plus ipilimumab.

This chain uses TRBV5-1 with TRBJ2-5; tentative D call: TRBD1 (7 bases). V was clipped by 7 bases and J by 5 bases, with 18 bases between them. The CDR3 covers 14 residues. Germline CDR1 is SGHRS and CDR2 is YFSETQ. The CDR3 protein is CASAPGGRLETQYF. CDR3 in DNA: TGCGCCAGCGCCCCAGGGGGGAGGTTGGAGACCCAGTACTTC. Combining the CDR3 with reference TRBV5-1 and TRBJ2-5 gives the whole variable domain KAGVTQTPRYLIKTRGQQVTLSCSPISGHRSVSWYQQTPGQGLQFLFEYFSETQRNKGNFPGRFSGRQFSNSRSEMNVSTLELGDSALYLCASAPGGRLETQYFGPGTRLLVL.

The chain employs TRBV23-1 and TRBJ1-5; D is undetermined. TRBV23-1 is classed as an ORF, of uncertain function. CDR3 length: 18 amino acids. V was pared by 11 bases and J by 7 bases, with 33 bases between. DNA for the CDR3: TGCGCCGGAAACTCAAACCGGGGTTGTTGCGTGGGCGGACAGCCCCAGCATTTT. It yields the protein CAGNSNRGCCVGGQPQHF.

This clone was counted a single time. The rearrangement links TRBV7-3 to TRBJ2-1; 8 nucleotides agree with TRBD1. The CDR3 covers 14 residues. The germline gives CDR1 SGHTA, CDR2 FQGTGA. V lost 5 bases and J lost 6; bases outside the gene matches: 6. The CDR3 bases are TGTGCCAGCAGCGCATTTACAGGGGGCAATGAGCAGTTCTTC. Protein sequence: CASSAFTGGNEQFF. Variable domain in full (rest from reference TRBV7-3 and TRBJ2-1): GAGVSQTPSNKVTEKGKYVELRCDPISGHTALYWYRQSLGQGPEFLIYFQGTGAADDSGLPNDRFFAVRPEGSVSTLKIQRTERGDSAVYLCASSAFTGGNEQFFGPGTRLTVL.

The chain links TRBV5-6 to TRBJ1-3, with D uncertain. Trimming stripped 5 bases from V and 2 bases from J, with 5 bases between. The CDR3 covers 12 residues. Germline CDR1 is SGHDT and CDR2 is YYEEEE. CDR3 protein: CASRNPGNTIYF. In DNA, the CDR3 is TGTGCCAGCAGAAACCCTGGAAACACCATATATTTT.

This clone was picked up one time. This chain connects TRBV5-4 to TRBJ1-2; D call uncertain. V gave up 0 bases and J gave up 3 bases, with 15 bases separating them. CDR3 length: 16 residues. CDR1 SGHNT and CDR2 YYREEE come from the germline V gene (reference sequence). CDR3 bases: TGTGCCAGCAGCTTGGTGGCACCGGGTAGTTACTATGGCTACACCTTC. It encodes CASSLVAPGSYYGYTF.

The V call is TRBV20-1, the J call TRBJ1-1; no clear D. There are 10 residues in the CDR3. From germline, CDR1 is DFQATT and CDR2 SNEGSKA (reference sequence). The CDR3 DNA reads TGCATCCCCGGCGGCACTGAAGCTTTCTTT. Translated: CIPGGTEAFF.

In its sample, this clone was seen once. This rearrangement joins TRBV6-5 to TRBJ1-5; D uncertain. The CDR3 is made up of 14 amino acids. Trimming cost V 4 bases and J 5 bases, with 12 bases left between them. From germline, CDR1 is MNHEY and CDR2 SVGAGI. CDR3 sequence (DNA): TGTGCCAGCAGTTCCAATAGTCCAGATCAGCCCCAGCATTTT. It is translated as CASSSNSPDQPQHF.